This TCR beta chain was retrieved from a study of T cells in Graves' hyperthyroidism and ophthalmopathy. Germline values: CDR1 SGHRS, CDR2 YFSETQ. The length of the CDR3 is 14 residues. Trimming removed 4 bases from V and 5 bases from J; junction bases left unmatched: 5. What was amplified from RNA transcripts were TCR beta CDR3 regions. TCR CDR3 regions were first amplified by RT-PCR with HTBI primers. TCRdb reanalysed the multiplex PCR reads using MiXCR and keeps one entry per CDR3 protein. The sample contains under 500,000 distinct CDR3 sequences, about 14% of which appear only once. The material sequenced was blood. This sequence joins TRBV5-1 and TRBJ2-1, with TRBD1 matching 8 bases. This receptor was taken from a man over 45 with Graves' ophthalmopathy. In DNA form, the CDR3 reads TGCGCCAGCAGCAAGAGGACAGGGAACAATGAGCAGTTCTTC. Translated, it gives CASSKRTGNNEQFF.